These 21 T cell receptor beta chains were sequenced from one sample in a study of blood T cell repertoires in COVID-19 (TCRdb year 2020). Receptor libraries were prepared by the immunoSEQ multiplex PCR assay. TCRdb took over this immuneACCESS table, retaining in-frame rearrangements with V and J assigned. Such tables are incomplete; in checked studies, under half of the missing clones stem from an unresolved V gene, and the remainder is unexplained. This sample comprises about 200,000 clones, roughly 90% of them detected only once. 2.2% of the sample is taken by the ten largest. The source material was peripheral blood. These receptors came from a man aged 30-40 years who had recovered from COVID-19.

The J gene is TRBJ2-5, the V gene TRBV7-2; possibly TRBD1 for D (5 bases). Germline CDR1 reads SGHTA; CDR2 reads FQGNSA. This CDR3 has 13 residues. Trimming shortened V by 6 bases and J by 2 bases, and 10 bases separated the two germline ends. The CDR3 is CASRSTGQETQYF. CDR3 nucleotide sequence: TGTGCCAGCAGGTCAACAGGTCAAGAGACCCAGTACTTC.

V usage is TRBV20-1 and J usage is TRBJ2-5, with no clear D. The CDR3 runs to 14 residues. Trimming shortened V by 3 bases and J by 4 bases, and 15 bases separated the two germline ends. From germline, CDR1 is DFQATT and CDR2 SNEGSKA (reference sequence). The CDR3 is CSASTPPVSETQYF. CDR3 DNA sequence: TGCAGTGCTAGTACCCCGCCAGTTTCAGAGACCCAGTACTTC.

V is TRBV5-1 and J is TRBJ1-6; D call uncertain. CDR1 SGHRS and CDR2 YFSETQ come from the germline V gene. V lost 0 bases, J lost 10 bases, and 8 bases lay in between. The CDR3 sequence is 13 residues long. CDR3 sequence reads: CASSLAVQSPLHF. The CDR3 DNA is TGCGCCAGCAGCTTGGCGGTACAGTCACCCCTCCACTTT.

The CDR3 coding sequence is TGTGCCAGTAGTATATGGGGACTAGCGGCCTACAATGAGCAGTTCTTC. This sequence encodes CASSIWGLAAYNEQFF. The chain recombines TRBV19 with TRBJ2-1, with TRBD2 identical over 11 bases. Germline V gene sequence: CDR1 LNHDA, CDR2 SQIVND (reference sequence). V gave up 2 bases and J gave up 2 bases; unmatched junction bases: 2. The length of the CDR3 is 16 residues.

In its sample, this clone was seen once. This chain links TRBV9 with TRBJ1-1; a possible D gene is TRBD1 (5 bases). Germline V gene lookup returns CDR1 SGDLS and CDR2 YYNGEE. CDR3 size: 15 residues. Trimming took off 3 bases at V and 0 bases at J, with 12 bases between the two ends. CDR3 nucleotide sequence: TGTGCCAGCAGCGGCAGGACAACTTTGAACACTGAAGCTTTCTTT. This translates into CASSGRTTLNTEAFF.

The rearrangement uses TRBV27 and TRBJ1-2; possible D gene TRBD1, 5 bases. V shed 3 bases and J shed 7 bases, with 18 bases lying between them. CDR3 size: 15 residues. CDR1 is MNHEY and CDR2 is SMNVEV in the germline V gene (reference sequence). Here the CDR3 DNA reads TGTGCCAGCAGTTTGGGGGGAGAGGGTCTTATTGGCTACACCTTC. Its protein is CASSLGGEGLIGYTF.

This clone was recorded once. The chain carries TRBV6-1 and TRBJ2-3; D is unresolved. The germline V and J ends were trimmed by 3 bases and 4 bases, with 14 bases remaining between them. This CDR3 comprises 15 residues. Germline lookup yields CDR1 MNHNS and CDR2 SASEGT. CDR3 nucleotides: TGTGCCAGCAGTGATCCAGGAAGAAACCCAGATACGCAGTATTTT. Its protein product is CASSDPGRNPDTQYF.

The rearrangement uses TRBV6-2 or TRBV6-3 and TRBJ2-3; TRBD1 is a possible D gene (6 bases). The CDR3 is made up of 16 amino acids. Germline assignment: CDR1 MNHEY and CDR2 SVGEGT. V was trimmed by 2 bases and J by 6 bases, leaving 18 bases between them. The CDR3 DNA sequence: TGTGCCAGCAGTTACGACCCCTGGGGGCCCGATGATACGCAGTATTTT. This translates into CASSYDPWGPDDTQYF.

V and J are TRBV25-1 and TRBJ1-1, with TRBD1 as a possible D gene (5 bases). Germline CDR1 reads MGHDK; CDR2 reads SYGVNS. The CDR3 spans 14 residues. Trimming left V 0 bases short and J 5 bases short, with 10 bases between. Here the CDR3 DNA reads TGTGCCAGCAGTGAATATGGAGGGGCGACTGAAGCTTTCTTT. Residues: CASSEYGGATEAFF.

The rearrangement uses TRBV18 and TRBJ1-4; 7 nucleotides match TRBD1. The V segment lost 5 bases and the J segment 8 bases; nucleotides outside the gene matches: 8. The CDR3 is made up of 14 amino acids. CDR1 is KGHSH and CDR2 is LQKENI in the germline V gene. The CDR3 DNA follows: TGTGCCAGCTCAGACGACAGGGTGCACGAAAAACTGTTTTTT. Protein product: CASSDDRVHEKLFF.

The chain is built from TRBV7-8 and TRBJ2-7; D is undetermined. Germline CDR1 is SGHVS and CDR2 is FQNEAQ. Trimming shortened V by 1 base and J by 3 bases, and 7 bases separated the two germline ends. There are 13 residues in the CDR3. CDR3 sequence: CASSLVAVYEQYF. The DNA of the CDR3 is TGTGCCAGCAGCTTAGTGGCAGTCTACGAGCAGTACTTC.

In nucleotides, the CDR3 is TGTGCCAGTAGTATTGAGAGAAACTATGGCTACACCTTC. It encodes CASSIERNYGYTF. The V gene is TRBV19, the J gene TRBJ1-2; D call uncertain. Germline V gene lookup returns CDR1 LNHDA and CDR2 SQIVND (reference sequence). CDR3 length: 13 residues. V shed 3 bases and J shed 2 bases, with 7 bases lying between them.

The chain uses TRBV6-5 and TRBJ1-5; a weak D match, TRBD1 (5 bases). CDR1 and CDR2 (germline): MNHEY, SVGAGI. This CDR3 has 14 amino acids. Trimming took off 7 bases at V and 10 bases at J, with 20 bases between the two ends. CDR3 region: CASTNGGPGQPQHF. As DNA, the CDR3 is TGTGCCAGCACCAACGGGGGACCAGGTCAACCCCAGCATTTT.

The chain couples TRBV7-9 to TRBJ1-2, with 8 bases identical to TRBD1. Germline CDR1 and CDR2: SEHNR and FQNEAQ (reference sequence). With V trimmed by 6 bases and J by 6 bases, 12 bases remained unmatched. The CDR3 length is 15 residues. CDR3 sequence (DNA): TGTGCCAGCAGTGGAATCCGGACAGGGATCGATGGCTACACCTTC. Its protein is CASSGIRTGIDGYTF.

The chain carries TRBV11-2 and TRBJ2-1; 8 bases fit TRBD2. This CDR3 has 14 residues. The V gene's germline CDR1 is SGHAT and CDR2 FQNNGV. The ends lost 3 bases at V and 6 bases at J; junction bases unmatched: 4. The chain's CDR3 is CASSFSRGGNEQFF. As DNA, the CDR3 is TGTGCCAGCAGCTTCAGTCGGGGGGGCAATGAGCAGTTCTTC.

The J gene is TRBJ1-4, the V gene TRBV2; maybe TRBD1 (6 bases). Looked up from germline, CDR1 is SNHLY and CDR2 is FYNNEI. Trimming shortened V by 5 bases and J by 3 bases, and 10 bases separated the two germline ends. The CDR3 is 14 residues long. CDR3 loop: CASSRGNPNEKLFF. The CDR3 DNA reads as TGTGCCAGCAGTAGGGGGAACCCTAATGAAAAACTGTTTTTT.

This chain uses TRBV6-5 with TRBJ2-7; 7 nucleotides match TRBD1. The CDR3 covers 11 residues. CDR1 MNHEY and CDR2 SVGAGI come from the germline V gene. With 5 bases clipped from V and 10 bases from J, the junction kept 5 bases outside the gene matches. In DNA form, the CDR3 reads TGTGCCAGCAGTAACGACAGGGTACAGTACTTC. It translates to CASSNDRVQYF.

J is TRBJ1-6 and V is TRBV30, with a tentative D call TRBD1 (5 bases). This CDR3 has 13 amino acids. Germline values: CDR1 GTSNPN, CDR2 SVGIG (reference sequence). Between the trimmed V and J ends, which lost 5 bases and 3 bases, there was a span of 8 bases. The CDR3 sequence: CAWDSYYNSPLHF. The CDR3 region has the DNA TGTGCCTGGGACAGTTACTATAATTCACCCCTCCACTTT.

This chain connects TRBV6-5 to TRBJ1-5; D possibly corresponds to TRBD1 (5 bases). Germline V gives CDR1 MNHEY, CDR2 SVGAGI. The CDR3 loop spans 14 amino acids. Trimming shortened V by 4 bases and J by 4 bases, and 11 bases separated the two germline ends. The CDR3 nucleotides are TGTGCCAGCAGTTCAAGCAGGGTAAATCAGCCCCAGCATTTT. Translated: CASSSSRVNQPQHF.

The chain links TRBV5-1 to TRBJ2-7, with a tentative D call TRBD1 (6 bases). Trimming took off 0 bases at V and 0 bases at J, with 13 bases between the two ends. The germline V gene encodes CDR1 SGHRS and CDR2 YFSETQ. There are 16 residues in the CDR3. CDR3 residues: CASSLVTGSDSYEQYF. As DNA, the CDR3 is TGCGCCAGCAGCTTGGTTACAGGGTCCGACTCCTACGAGCAGTACTTC.

V is TRBV11-3 and J is TRBJ2-1; a weak D match, TRBD2 (6 bases). Germline assignment: CDR1 SGHNT and CDR2 YENEEA. The CDR3 runs to 13 residues. The ends were cut back, 0 bases at V and 12 bases at J, with 12 bases in the middle. The CDR3 coding sequence is TGTGCCAGCAGCTTAGACGGGGGTAGGGGGCAGTTCTTC. It encodes CASSLDGGRGQFF.